These T cell receptor beta chains were read from a single sample in a study of Graves' ophthalmopathy and Graves' hyperthyroidism. Using its own MiXCR run on the multiplex PCR reads, TCRdb lists one record per CDR3 protein. The sample includes roughly 230,000 distinct CDR3 sequences, roughly 21% of them seen just once. The sequencing input was peripheral blood. The receptors stem from a woman aged 45-59 years with Graves' ophthalmopathy. The CDR3 runs from the conserved cysteine through the conserved F or W. The D gene is left open where the match is weak.

TRBV6-5 TRBD2 CASTTRISGRLSSYEQYF
TRBV7-7 TRBD1 CASSPDRGSEQYF
TRBV7-2 - CASSPAGQSVEKTQYF
TRBV28 - CASSFGLDWETQYF
TRBV7-9 - CASSGNVGQVAKNIQYF
TRBV15 TRBD1 CATSRVVGTGDTEAFF
TRBV6-5 - CASSYEAAGRTGELFF
TRBV30 - CALSPNTEAFF
TRBV15 - CATSPHSGVEQYF
TRBV12-3/TRBV12-4 - CASSPSGNNQSQHF
TRBV15 - CATSRDPRVSNYGYTF